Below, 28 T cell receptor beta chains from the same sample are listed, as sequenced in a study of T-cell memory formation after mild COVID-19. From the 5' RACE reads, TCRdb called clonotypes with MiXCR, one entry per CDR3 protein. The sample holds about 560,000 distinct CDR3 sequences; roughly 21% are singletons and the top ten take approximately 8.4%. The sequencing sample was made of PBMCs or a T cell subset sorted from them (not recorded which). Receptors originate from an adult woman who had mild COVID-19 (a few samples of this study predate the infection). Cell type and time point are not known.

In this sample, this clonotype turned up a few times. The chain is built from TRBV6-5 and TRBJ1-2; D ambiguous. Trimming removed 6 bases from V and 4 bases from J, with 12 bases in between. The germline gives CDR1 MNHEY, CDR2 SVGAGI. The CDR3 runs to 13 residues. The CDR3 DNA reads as TGTGCCAGCAGCTATTCGAATAGCTATGGCTACACCTTC. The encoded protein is CASSYSNSYGYTF.

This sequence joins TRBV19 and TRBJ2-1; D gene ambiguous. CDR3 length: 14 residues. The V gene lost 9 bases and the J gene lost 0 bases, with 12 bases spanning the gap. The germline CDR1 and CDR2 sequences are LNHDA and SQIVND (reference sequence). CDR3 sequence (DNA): TGTGCCAGCGCCCCTACCAGCTCCTACAATGAGCAGTTCTTC. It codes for CASAPTSSYNEQFF.

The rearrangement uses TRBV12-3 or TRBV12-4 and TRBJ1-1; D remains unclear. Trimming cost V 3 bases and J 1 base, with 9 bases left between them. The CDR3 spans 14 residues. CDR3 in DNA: TGTGCCAGCAGTTTGAGGAGCTCGAACACTGAAGCTTTCTTT. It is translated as CASSLRSSNTEAFF.

CDR3 DNA sequence: TGTGCCAGCAGCTTAGCGAGCGGTGCTCCGAACACCGGGGAGCTGTTTTTT. Translation: CASSLASGAPNTGELFF. The chain has TRBV7-8 and TRBJ2-2; D might be TRBD2 (5 bases). This CDR3 comprises 17 residues. Trimming left V 0 bases short and J 0 bases short, with 11 bases between. Germline V lookup: CDR1 SGHVS, CDR2 FQNEAQ. Variable domain in full (rest from reference TRBV7-8 and TRBJ2-2): GAGVSQSPRYKVAKRGQDVALRCDPISGHVSLFWYQQALGQGPEFLTYFQNEAQLDKSGLPSDRFFAERPEGSVSTLKIQRTQQEDSAVYLCASSLASGAPNTGELFFGEGSRLTVL.

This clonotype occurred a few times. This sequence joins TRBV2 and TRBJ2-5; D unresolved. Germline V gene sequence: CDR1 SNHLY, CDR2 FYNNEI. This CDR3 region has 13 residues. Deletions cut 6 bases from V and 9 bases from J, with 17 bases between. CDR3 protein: CASSMTPGGAQYF. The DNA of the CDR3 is TGTGCCAGCAGCATGACTCCAGGTGGGGCCCAGTACTTC.

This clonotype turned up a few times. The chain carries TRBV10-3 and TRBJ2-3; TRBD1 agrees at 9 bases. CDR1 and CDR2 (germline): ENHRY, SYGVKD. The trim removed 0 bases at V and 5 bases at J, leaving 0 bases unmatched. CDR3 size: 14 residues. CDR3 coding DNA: TGTGCCATCAGTGAGTCGACAGGGGGAGATACGCAGTATTTT. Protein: CAISESTGGDTQYF.

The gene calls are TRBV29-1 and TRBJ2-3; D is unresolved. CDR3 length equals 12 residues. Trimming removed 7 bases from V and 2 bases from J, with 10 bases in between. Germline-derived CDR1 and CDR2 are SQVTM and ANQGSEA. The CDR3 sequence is CSGRLPTDTQYF. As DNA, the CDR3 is TGCAGCGGACGACTTCCCACAGATACGCAGTATTTT.

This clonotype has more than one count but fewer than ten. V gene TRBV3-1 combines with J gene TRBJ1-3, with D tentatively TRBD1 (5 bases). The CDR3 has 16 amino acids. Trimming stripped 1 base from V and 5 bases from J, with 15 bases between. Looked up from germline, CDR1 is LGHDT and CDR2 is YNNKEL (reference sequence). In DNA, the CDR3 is TGTGCCAGCAGCCAAGCGCTCGGGACCGTCAGAAACACCATATATTTT. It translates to CASSQALGTVRNTIYF. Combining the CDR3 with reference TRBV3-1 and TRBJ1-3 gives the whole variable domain DTAVSQTPKYLVTQMGNDKSIKCEQNLGHDTMYWYKQDSKKFLKIMFSYNNKELIINETVPNRFSPKSPDKAHLNLHINSLELGDSAVYFCASSQALGTVRNTIYFGEGSWLTVV.

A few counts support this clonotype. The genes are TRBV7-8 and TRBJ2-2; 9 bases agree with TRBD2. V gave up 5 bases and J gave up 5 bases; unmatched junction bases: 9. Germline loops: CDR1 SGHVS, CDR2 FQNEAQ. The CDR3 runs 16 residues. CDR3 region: CASSPGGGARTGELFF. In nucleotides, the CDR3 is TGTGCCAGCAGCCCAGGCGGGGGGGCGAGAACCGGGGAGCTGTTTTTT.

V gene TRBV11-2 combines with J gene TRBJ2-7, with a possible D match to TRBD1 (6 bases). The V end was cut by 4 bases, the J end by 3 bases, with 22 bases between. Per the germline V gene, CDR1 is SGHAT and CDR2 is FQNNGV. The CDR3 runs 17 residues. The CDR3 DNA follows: TGTGCCAGCAGCTACGACACCACAGGGTTAAAGGGCTACGAGCAGTACTTC. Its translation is CASSYDTTGLKGYEQYF.

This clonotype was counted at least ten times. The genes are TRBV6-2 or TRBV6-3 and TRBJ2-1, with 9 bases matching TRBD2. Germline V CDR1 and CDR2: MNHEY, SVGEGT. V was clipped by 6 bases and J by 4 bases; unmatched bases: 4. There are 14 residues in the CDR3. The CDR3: CASRAAGGYNEQFF. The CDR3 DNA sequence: TGTGCCAGCAGGGCAGCGGGGGGATACAATGAGCAGTTCTTC.

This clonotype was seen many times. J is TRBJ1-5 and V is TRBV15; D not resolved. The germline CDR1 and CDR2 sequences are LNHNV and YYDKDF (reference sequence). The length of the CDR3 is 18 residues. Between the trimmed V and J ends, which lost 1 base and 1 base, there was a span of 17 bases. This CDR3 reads CATSRASAGRVSNQPQHF. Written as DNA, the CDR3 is TGTGCCACCAGCAGAGCCTCGGCGGGAAGAGTAAGCAATCAGCCCCAGCATTTT.

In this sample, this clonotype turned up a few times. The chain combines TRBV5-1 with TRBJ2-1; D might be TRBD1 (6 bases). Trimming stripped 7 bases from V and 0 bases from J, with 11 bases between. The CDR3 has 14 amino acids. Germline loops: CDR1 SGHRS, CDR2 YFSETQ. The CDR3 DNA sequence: TGCGCCAGCTTCCCGGACAGCTCCTACAATGAGCAGTTCTTC. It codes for CASFPDSSYNEQFF.

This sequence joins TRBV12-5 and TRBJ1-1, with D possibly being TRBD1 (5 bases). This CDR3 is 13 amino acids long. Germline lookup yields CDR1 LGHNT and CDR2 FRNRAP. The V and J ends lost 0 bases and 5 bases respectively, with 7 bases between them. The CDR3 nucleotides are TGTGCTAGTGGTTTGGTACCAGGGACTGAAGCTTTCTTT. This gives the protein CASGLVPGTEAFF.

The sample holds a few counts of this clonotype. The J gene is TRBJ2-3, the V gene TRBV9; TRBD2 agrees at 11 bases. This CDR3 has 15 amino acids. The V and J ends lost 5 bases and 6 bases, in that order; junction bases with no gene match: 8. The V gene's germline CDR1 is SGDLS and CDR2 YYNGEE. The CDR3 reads CASSRLAGQVDTQYF. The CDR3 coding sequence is TGTGCCAGCAGTCGACTAGCGGGACAGGTGGATACGCAGTATTTT.

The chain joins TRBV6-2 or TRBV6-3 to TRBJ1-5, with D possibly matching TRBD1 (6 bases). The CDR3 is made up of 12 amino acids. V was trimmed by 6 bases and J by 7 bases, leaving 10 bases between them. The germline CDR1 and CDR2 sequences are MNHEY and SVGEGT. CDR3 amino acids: CASSPGVQPQHF. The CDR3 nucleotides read TGTGCCAGCAGCCCAGGGGTCCAGCCCCAGCATTTT.

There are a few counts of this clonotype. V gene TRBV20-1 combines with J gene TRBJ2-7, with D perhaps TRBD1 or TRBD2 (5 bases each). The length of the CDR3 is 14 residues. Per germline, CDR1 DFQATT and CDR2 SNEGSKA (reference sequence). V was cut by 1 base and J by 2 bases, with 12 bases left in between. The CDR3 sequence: CSARGPGPTYEQYF. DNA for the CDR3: TGCAGTGCTAGAGGGCCGGGACCAACCTACGAGCAGTACTTC.

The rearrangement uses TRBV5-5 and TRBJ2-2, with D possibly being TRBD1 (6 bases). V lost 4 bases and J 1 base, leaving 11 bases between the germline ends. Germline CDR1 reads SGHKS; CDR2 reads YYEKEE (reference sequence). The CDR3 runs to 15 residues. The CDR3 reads CASSLRGQNTGELFF. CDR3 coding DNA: TGTGCCAGCAGCCTGAGGGGACAGAACACCGGGGAGCTGTTTTTT.

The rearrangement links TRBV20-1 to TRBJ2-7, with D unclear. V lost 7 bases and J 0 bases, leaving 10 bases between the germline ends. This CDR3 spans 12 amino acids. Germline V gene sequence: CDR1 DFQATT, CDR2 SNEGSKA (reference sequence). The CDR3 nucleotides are TGCAGTGTTTACGTACACTCCTACGAGCAGTACTTC. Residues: CSVYVHSYEQYF.

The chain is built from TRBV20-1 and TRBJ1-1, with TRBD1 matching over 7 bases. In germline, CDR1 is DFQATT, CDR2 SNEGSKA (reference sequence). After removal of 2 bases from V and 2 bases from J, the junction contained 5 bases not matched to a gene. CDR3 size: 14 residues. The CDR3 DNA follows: TGCAGTGCTAGACGGACAGGACATAACACTGAAGCTTTCTTT. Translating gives CSARRTGHNTEAFF.

CDR3 amino acids: CASSSARSSGGPLSYNEQFF. CDR3 nucleotide sequence: TGTGCCAGCAGTTCGGCTCGCTCTTCCGGGGGTCCCCTTTCCTACAATGAGCAGTTCTTC. This chain uses TRBV27 with TRBJ2-1; possibly TRBD2 for D (6 bases). Germline V lookup: CDR1 MNHEY, CDR2 SMNVEV (reference sequence). CDR3 size: 20 residues. Trimming left V 4 bases short and J 1 base short, with 26 bases between.

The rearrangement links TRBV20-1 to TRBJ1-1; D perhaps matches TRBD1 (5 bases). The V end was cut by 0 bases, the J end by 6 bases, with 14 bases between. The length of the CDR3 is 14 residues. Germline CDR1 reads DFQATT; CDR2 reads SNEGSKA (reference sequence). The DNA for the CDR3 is TGCAGTGCTAGAGATCCGATGGGGCAGGCTGAAGCTTTCTTT. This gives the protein CSARDPMGQAEAFF.

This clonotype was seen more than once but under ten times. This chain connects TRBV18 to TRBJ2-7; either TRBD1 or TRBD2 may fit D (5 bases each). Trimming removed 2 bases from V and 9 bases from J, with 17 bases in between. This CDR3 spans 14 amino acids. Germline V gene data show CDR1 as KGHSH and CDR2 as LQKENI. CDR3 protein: CASSPEGPSLAQYF. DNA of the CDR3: TGTGCCAGCTCACCAGAGGGACCGAGTTTAGCGCAGTACTTC.

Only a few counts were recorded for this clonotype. The CDR3, as DNA: TGTGCCAGCAGCCAGAGGGGGAAGGGGAATGAGCAGTTCTTC. Amino acid sequence: CASSQRGKGNEQFF. The rearrangement joins TRBV4-2 to TRBJ2-1, with D possibly TRBD1 on 6 matching bases. V lost 3 bases to trimming and J lost 7 bases, with 13 bases between them. The CDR3 extends over 14 amino acids. Germline V gives CDR1 LGHNA, CDR2 YNFKEQ.

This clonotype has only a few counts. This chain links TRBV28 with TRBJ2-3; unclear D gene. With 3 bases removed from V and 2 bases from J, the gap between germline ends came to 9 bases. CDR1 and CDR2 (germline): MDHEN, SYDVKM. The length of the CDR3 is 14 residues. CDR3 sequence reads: CASSFPETTDTQYF. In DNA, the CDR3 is TGTGCCAGCAGTTTCCCGGAGACCACAGATACGCAGTATTTT.

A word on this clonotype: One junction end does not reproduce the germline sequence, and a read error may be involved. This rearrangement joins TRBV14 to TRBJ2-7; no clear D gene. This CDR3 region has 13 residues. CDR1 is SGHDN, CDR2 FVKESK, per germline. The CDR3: CASSQTLQEYPRF. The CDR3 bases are TGTGCCAGCAGCCAAACCCTACAAGAATACCCCCGATTC.

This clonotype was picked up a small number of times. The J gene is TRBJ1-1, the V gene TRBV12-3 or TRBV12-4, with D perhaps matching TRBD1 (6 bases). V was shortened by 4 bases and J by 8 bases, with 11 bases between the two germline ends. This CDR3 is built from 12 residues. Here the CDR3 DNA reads TGTGCCAGCAGTTCGGCTGACAGGGAAGCTTTCTTT. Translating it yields CASSSADREAFF.

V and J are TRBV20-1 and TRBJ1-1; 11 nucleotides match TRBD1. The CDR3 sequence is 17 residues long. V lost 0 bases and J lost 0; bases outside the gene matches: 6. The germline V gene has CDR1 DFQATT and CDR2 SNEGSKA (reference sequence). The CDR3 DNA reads TGCAGTGCTAGAGATATAGGACAGGGGGCTATGAACACTGAAGCTTTCTTT. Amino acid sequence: CSARDIGQGAMNTEAFF.